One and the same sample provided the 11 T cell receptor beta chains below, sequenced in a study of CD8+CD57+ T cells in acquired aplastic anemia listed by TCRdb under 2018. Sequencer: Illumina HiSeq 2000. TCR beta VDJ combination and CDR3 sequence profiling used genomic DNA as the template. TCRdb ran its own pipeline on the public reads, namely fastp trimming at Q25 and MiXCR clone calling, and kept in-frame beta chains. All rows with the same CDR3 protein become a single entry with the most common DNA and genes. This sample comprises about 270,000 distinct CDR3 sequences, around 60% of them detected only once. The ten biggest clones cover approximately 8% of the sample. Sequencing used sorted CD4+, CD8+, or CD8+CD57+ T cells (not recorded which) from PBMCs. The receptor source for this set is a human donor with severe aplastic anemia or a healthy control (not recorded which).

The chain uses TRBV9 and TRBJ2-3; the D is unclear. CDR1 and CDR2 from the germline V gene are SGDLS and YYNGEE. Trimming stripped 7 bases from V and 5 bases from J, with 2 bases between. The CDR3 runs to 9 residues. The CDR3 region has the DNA TGTGCCAGCGGAGATACGCAGTATTTT. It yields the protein CASGDTQYF.

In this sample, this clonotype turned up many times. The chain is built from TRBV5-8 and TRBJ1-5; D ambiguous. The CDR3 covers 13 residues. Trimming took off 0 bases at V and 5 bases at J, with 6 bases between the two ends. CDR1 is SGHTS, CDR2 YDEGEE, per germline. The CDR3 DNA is TGTGCCAGCAGCTTGGATGGGGATCAGCCCCAGCATTTT. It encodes CASSLDGDQPQHF.

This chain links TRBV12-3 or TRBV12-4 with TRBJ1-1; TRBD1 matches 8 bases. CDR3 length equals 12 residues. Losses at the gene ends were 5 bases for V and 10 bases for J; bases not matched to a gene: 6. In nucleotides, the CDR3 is TGTGCCAGCAGTGGGGGTACAGGGGGAGCTTTCTTT. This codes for CASSGGTGGAFF.

CDR3 sequence reads: CSAREDSYEQYF. The CDR3 nucleotides are TGCAGTGCTAGAGAGGACAGCTACGAGCAGTACTTC. The chain has TRBV20-1 and TRBJ2-7, with D possibly matching TRBD1 (6 bases). The CDR3 length is 12 residues. Germline V gene sequence: CDR1 DFQATT, CDR2 SNEGSKA (reference sequence). The germline V and J ends were trimmed by 0 bases and 3 bases, with 6 bases remaining between them.

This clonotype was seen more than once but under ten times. CDR3 residues: CASSGQGPTQFF. CDR3 in DNA: TGTGCCAGTAGTGGACAGGGGCCTACGCAGTTCTTC. V usage is TRBV19 and J usage is TRBJ2-1; 9 positions match TRBD1. With 5 bases clipped from V and 12 bases from J, the junction kept 5 bases outside the gene matches. The CDR3 covers 12 residues. Germline values: CDR1 LNHDA, CDR2 SQIVND (reference sequence).

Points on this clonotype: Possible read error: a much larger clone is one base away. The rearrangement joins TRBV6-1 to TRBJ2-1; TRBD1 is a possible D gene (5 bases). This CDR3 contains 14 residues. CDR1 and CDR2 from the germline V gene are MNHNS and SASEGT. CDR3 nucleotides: TGTGCCAGCACAAGGGGATTACCCTACAATGAGCAGTCCTTC. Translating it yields CASTRGLPYNEQSF.

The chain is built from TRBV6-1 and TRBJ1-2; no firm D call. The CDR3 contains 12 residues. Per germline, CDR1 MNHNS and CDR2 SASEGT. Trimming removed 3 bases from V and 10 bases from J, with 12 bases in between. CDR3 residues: CASSEALTTYTF. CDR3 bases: TGTGCCAGCAGTGAGGCCCTCACGACCTACACCTTC.

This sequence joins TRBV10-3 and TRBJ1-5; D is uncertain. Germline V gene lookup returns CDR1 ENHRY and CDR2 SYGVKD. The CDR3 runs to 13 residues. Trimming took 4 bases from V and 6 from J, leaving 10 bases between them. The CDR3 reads CAISGTAAQPQHF. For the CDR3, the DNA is TGTGCCATCAGTGGGACCGCAGCTCAGCCCCAGCATTTT.

For the CDR3, the DNA is TGTGCCAGCAGCCAAGGGACTAGCGGATACAATGAGCAGTTCTTC. Amino acid sequence: CASSQGTSGYNEQFF. The rearrangement links TRBV4-2 to TRBJ2-1, with TRBD2 matching 10 bases. The germline V gene has CDR1 LGHNA and CDR2 YNFKEQ. V gave up 1 base and J gave up 4 bases; unmatched junction bases: 1. The CDR3 spans 15 residues.

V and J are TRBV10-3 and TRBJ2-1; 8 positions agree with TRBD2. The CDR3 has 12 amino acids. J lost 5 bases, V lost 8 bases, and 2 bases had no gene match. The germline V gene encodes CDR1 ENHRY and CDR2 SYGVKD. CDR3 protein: CAIGRGDNEQFF. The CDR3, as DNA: TGTGCCATCGGGCGGGGGGACAATGAGCAGTTCTTC.

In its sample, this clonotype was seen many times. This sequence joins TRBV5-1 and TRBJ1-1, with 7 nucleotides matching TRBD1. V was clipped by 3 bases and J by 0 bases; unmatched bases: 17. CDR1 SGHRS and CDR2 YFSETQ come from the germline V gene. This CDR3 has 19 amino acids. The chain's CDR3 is CASSSQTLTGAGMNTEAFF. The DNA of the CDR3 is TGCGCCAGCAGCTCCCAGACTCTAACAGGGGCGGGGATGAACACTGAAGCTTTCTTT.